These 7 T cell receptor beta chains came from one sample sequenced in a study of Graves' ophthalmopathy and Graves' hyperthyroidism. Investigators amplified TCR beta CDR3 regions from RNA transcripts. HTBI-primed RT-PCR formed the first round, and a multiplex PCR formed the second. TCRdb processed the multiplex PCR reads anew with MiXCR; each CDR3 protein has one entry. The sample has around 670,000 distinct CDR3 sequences, roughly 41% seen once. Sequences were obtained from peripheral blood. These receptors were obtained from an adult man with Graves' ophthalmopathy.

This clonotype has a handful of counts. This chain joins TRBV5-1 and TRBJ2-7; weak D call: TRBD2 (6 bases). V was clipped by 3 bases and J by 6 bases, with 16 bases between them. The germline CDR1 and CDR2 sequences are SGHRS and YFSETQ. The CDR3 has 14 residues. CDR3 DNA: TGCGCCAGCAGCTGGGGGGTTAGCAGTCCCGAGCAGTACTTC. This codes for CASSWGVSSPEQYF.

This chain uses TRBV11-2 with TRBJ2-5; TRBD2 is a possible D gene (6 bases). The CDR3 is made up of 14 amino acids. Germline lookup yields CDR1 SGHAT and CDR2 FQNNGV. The ends were cut back, 2 bases at V and 4 bases at J, with 11 bases in the middle. The CDR3 DNA sequence: TGTGCCAGCAGCTTATTGCTGGGGGGAGAGACCCAGTACTTC. It specifies CASSLLLGGETQYF.

This clonotype occurred a few times. Germline and junction disagree at one end, which may indicate a read error. The chain has TRBV7-2 and TRBJ1-4; D is undetermined. The CDR3 is 15 residues long. Germline V gives CDR1 SGHTA, CDR2 FQGNSA. The CDR3 is CASSQVAATNEKLFF. The CDR3 region has the DNA TGCGCCAGCAGCCAAGTAGCAGCAACTAATGAAAAACTGTTTTTT.

This sequence joins TRBV19 and TRBJ2-7; 12 bases are shared with TRBD2. The CDR3 consists of 15 residues. Looked up from germline, CDR1 is LNHDA and CDR2 is SQIVND (reference sequence). V shed 4 bases and J 7 bases; nucleotides not matched to a gene: 8. CDR3 protein: CASSTRLAGASEQYF. Here the CDR3 DNA reads TGTGCCAGTAGTACGCGACTAGCGGGAGCTTCTGAGCAGTACTTC.

This clonotype has ten or more counts. One end of the junction is discordant with germline, which a read error may explain. The chain combines TRBV10-3 with TRBJ2-6; 7 bases fit TRBD2. Germline V gene sequence: CDR1 ENHRY, CDR2 SYGVKD. The CDR3 totals 15 residues. The CDR3 DNA reads as TGTGCCAGCAGTTCCCTAGCGGCTGGGGCCAACGTCCTGACTTTC. Encoded protein: CASSSLAAGANVLTF.

The chain uses TRBV2 and TRBJ1-1; 7 positions agree with TRBD1. The CDR3 is made up of 15 amino acids. Germline assignment: CDR1 SNHLY and CDR2 FYNNEI. V lost 4 bases, J lost 4 bases, and 9 bases stayed unmatched. The CDR3 sequence is CASSANRGLGTEAFF. CDR3 DNA sequence: TGTGCCAGCAGTGCCAACAGGGGTTTGGGCACTGAAGCTTTCTTT.

Comment on this clonotype: Just one base apart from a much larger clone, this may be a read error. This chain joins TRBV29-1 and TRBJ2-6, with D perhaps given as TRBD1 or TRBD2 (5 bases each). Germline CDR1 and CDR2: SQVTM and ANQGSEA. The CDR3 contains 15 residues. The CDR3 loop is CSVEARVSGANVPTF. CDR3 nucleotide sequence: TGCAGCGTTGAAGCGAGGGTCTCTGGGGCCAACGTCCCGACTTTC.